One T cell receptor (beta chain) is described in this entry. The V gene's germline CDR1 is MDHEN and CDR2 SYDVKM. The CDR3 covers 15 residues. V was clipped by 5 bases and J by 3 bases, with 14 bases between them. These data originate in a study of blood T cell repertoires in COVID-19. The overall study: T cells, B-cell-depleted T cells, or PBMCs supplied cDNA or gDNA.

Clones were sequenced by immunoSEQ multiplex PCR, and TCRdb holds only the in-frame ones, with some missing. The sample holds approximately 200,000 clones, roughly 92% seen once. The chain couples TRBV28 to TRBJ1-3; D gene unclear. The TCR comes from a man aged 25-45 years with COVID-19, enrolled during active disease. Input material: peripheral blood. In DNA form, the CDR3 reads TGTGCCAGCAGTGCGGGATTCCTGGGTGGAAACACCATATATTTT. This gives the protein CASSAGFLGGNTIYF.